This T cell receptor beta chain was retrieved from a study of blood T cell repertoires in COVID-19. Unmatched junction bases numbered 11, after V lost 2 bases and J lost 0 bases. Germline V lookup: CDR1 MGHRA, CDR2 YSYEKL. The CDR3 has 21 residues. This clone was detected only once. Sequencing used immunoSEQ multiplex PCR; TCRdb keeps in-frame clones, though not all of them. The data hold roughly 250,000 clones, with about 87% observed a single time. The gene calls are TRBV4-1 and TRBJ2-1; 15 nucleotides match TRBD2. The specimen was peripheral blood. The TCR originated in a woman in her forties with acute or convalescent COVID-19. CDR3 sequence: CASSQRLGLAGGKSSYNEQFF. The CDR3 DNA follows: TGCGCCAGCAGCCAACGCCTTGGACTAGCGGGGGGGAAGAGCTCCTACAATGAGCAGTTCTTC.